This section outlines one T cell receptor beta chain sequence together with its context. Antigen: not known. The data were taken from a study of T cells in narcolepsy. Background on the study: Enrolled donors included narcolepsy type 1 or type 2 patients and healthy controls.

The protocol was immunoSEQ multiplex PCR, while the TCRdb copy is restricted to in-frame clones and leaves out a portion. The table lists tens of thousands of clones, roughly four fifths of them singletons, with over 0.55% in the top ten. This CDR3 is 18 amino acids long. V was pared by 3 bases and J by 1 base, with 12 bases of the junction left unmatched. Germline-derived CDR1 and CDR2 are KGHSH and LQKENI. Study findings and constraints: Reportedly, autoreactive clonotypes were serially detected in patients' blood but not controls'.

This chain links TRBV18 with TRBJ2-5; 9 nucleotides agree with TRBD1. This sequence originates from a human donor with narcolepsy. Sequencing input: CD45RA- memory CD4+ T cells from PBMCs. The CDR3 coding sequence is TGTGCCAGCTCACCGTTGCCCGGGACAGGGCTAATCCAAGAGACCCAGTACTTC. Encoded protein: CASSPLPGTGLIQETQYF.